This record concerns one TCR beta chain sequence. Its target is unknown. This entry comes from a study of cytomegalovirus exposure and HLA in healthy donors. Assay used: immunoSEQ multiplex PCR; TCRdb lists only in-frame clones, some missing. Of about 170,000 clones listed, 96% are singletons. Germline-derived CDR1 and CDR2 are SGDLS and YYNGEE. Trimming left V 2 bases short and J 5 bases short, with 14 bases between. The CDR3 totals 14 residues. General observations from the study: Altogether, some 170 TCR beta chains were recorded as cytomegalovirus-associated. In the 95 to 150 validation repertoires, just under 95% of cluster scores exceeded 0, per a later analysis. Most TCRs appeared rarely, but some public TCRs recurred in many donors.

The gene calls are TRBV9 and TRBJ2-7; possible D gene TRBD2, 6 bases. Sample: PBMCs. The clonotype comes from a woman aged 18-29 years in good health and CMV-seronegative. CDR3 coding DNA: TGTGCCAGCAGCGTTCAGGGAGGAGTGGACGAGCAGTACTTC. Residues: CASSVQGGVDEQYF.